This note documents a single TCR beta chain sequence. Its antigen is not known. The CDR3 spans 15 residues. The germline gives CDR1 SGHAT, CDR2 FQNNGV. The ends were cut back, 1 base at V and 0 bases at J, with 7 bases in the middle. Each TCR cDNA molecule bore a unique molecular identifier. Via MiXCR, TCRdb re-called the 5' RACE reads, giving one row per CDR3 protein. The profile shows about 4,500 distinct CDR3 sequences, roughly 6.5% of them singletons. Regarding time point: sample taken at primary tumor resection. Donors were under 90 untreated early-stage non-small cell lung cancer patients. From tumor, nontumor lung or frozen PBMC, whole RNA was taken unsorted for sequencing. The record originates from a study of spatial heterogeneity in lung cancer. Study background: Averaged across combinations, each unique TCR and UMI pairing appeared more than ten times in raw reads, which were uncorrected. Study-wide results and caveats: Expanded alpha and beta TCR counts within tumors tracked tumor mutation counts.

The input for sequencing was lung tumor tissue, taken at surgery. The receptor was derived from a male donor with early-stage non-small cell lung cancer. The V call is TRBV11-2, the J call TRBJ2-1; no definite D call. Here the CDR3 reads CASSLAGSSYNEQFF. CDR3 coding DNA: TGTGCCAGCAGCTTAGCGGGTAGCTCCTACAATGAGCAGTTCTTC.